Reported below is one T cell receptor (beta chain). This entry comes from a study of blood T cell repertoires in COVID-19. Study as a whole: Both acute and convalescent COVID-19 samples were obtained from the United States, Italy and Spain. T cells, B-cell-depleted T cells, or PBMCs provided the cDNA or gDNA that served as material.

Per the original data handling: The authors estimated nucleated cell counts from reference gene primer amplification. Some clones are missing from TCRdb's copy, which holds only in-frame ones; the method was immunoSEQ multiplex PCR. Clonal size and the V and J genes are those of that table, whereas D and trimming came from the DNA. The table has over 250,000 clones, 80% to 90% seen once. The CDR3 extends over 17 amino acids. The trim removed 2 bases at V and 3 bases at J, leaving 12 bases unmatched. In germline, CDR1 is LGHDT, CDR2 YNNKEL (reference sequence). The chain employs TRBV3-1 (or the pseudogene TRBV3-2) and TRBJ2-7; the match to TRBD1 covers 8 bases. Material for sequencing was peripheral blood. This receptor was identified in a woman in her 70s with acute or convalescent COVID-19. The CDR3 region is CASSQSGGGITLYEQYF. The CDR3, as DNA: TGTGCCAGCAGCCAATCAGGGGGCGGGATAACTCTCTACGAGCAGTACTTC.